This entry features one TCR beta chain sequence. The target antigen is unknown. Germline V CDR1 and CDR2: MGHRA, YSYEKL. This CDR3 is built from 14 residues. The assay was immunoSEQ multiplex PCR, and TCRdb's table has in-frame clones only and misses some. The sample records tens of thousands of clones, about four fifths being singletons. These data come from a study of graft-versus-host responses after intestinal transplantation. Study-wide findings and caveats: Allograft graft-versus-host to host-versus-graft clonal ratios ran high in patients with graft-donor T cell macrochimerism. The recipient marrow held GvH clones, and some of them showed up first in ileum or blood.

The sequence was obtained from a human donor who was the organ donor for an intestinal transplant. The source material was unstimulated CD8+ T cells sorted from spleen or lymph node cells, sampled before transplant. The rearrangement links TRBV4-1 to TRBJ2-5, with 13 bases identical to TRBD2. The end of the DNA is better explained by TRBJ2-7, so the J call may be wrong. Written as DNA, the CDR3 is TGCGCCAGCAGCCAGGGACTAGCGGGGAACGAGCAGTACTTC. Protein: CASSQGLAGNEQYF.